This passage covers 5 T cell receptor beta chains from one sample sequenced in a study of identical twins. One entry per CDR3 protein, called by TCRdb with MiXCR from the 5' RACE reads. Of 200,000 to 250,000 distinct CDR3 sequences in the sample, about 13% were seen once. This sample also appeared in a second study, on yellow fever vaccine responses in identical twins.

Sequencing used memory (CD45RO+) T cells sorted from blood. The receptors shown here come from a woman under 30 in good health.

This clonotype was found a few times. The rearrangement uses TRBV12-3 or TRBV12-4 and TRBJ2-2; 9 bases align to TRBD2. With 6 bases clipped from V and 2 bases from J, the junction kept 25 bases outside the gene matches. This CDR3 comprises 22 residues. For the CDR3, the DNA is TGTGCCAGCAGGCCCGACCGCGAGGGAGTAAAAAGCGGGGGGCCCAACACCGGGGAGCTGTTTTTT. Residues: CASRPDREGVKSGGPNTGELFF.

As DNA, the CDR3 is TGTGCCAGCAGCTTATTTGTTGGGGACACCGGGGAGCTGTTTTTT. This translates into CASSLFVGDTGELFF. The chain couples TRBV7-2 to TRBJ2-2, with D unresolved. CDR3 length equals 15 residues. V shed 2 bases and J shed 3 bases, with 10 bases lying between them. Germline CDR1 SGHTA, CDR2 FQGNSA.

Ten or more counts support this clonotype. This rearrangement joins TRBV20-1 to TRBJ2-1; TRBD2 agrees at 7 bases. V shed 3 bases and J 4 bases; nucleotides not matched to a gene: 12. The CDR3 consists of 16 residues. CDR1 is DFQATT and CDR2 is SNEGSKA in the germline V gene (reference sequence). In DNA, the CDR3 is TGCAGTGCTAGTGCCCCTCCGGGACTAACTTACAATGAGCAGTTCTTC. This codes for CSASAPPGLTYNEQFF.

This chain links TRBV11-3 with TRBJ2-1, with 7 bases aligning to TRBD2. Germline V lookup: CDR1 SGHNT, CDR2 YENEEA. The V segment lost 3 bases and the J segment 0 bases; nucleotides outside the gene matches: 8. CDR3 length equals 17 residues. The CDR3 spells CASSLASGGSSYNEQFF. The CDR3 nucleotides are TGTGCCAGCAGCTTGGCCTCTGGCGGGAGCTCCTACAATGAGCAGTTCTTC.

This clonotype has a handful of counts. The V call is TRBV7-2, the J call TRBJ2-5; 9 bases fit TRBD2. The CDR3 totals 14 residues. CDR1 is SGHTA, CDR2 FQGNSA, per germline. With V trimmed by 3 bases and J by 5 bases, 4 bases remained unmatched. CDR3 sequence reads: CASSLGGGAETQYF. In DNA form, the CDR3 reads TGTGCCAGCAGCTTGGGCGGGGGGGCCGAGACCCAGTACTTC.